Reported below is one T cell receptor beta chain. The antigen remains undetermined. An immunoSEQ assay, version v3.0, was performed at survey level. The method was immunoSEQ multiplex PCR; TCRdb's version includes in-frame clones alone and lacks a portion of them. Among roughly 25,000 clones listed, 75% to 90% were seen once. The CDR3 contains 13 residues. Trimming stripped 6 bases from V and 0 bases from J, with 8 bases between. Germline V gene lookup returns CDR1 SGHVS and CDR2 FQNEAQ. These data belong to a study of long-term antiretroviral therapy in people with HIV. Overall study results and limits: No data were available on ART adherence, viral resistance or therapy changes.

Samples held roughly 0.95-10 million cryopreserved PBMC before DNA extraction. The specimen comprised unsorted PBMCs, sampled 0.4 years after starting antiretroviral therapy. This rearrangement joins TRBV7-8 to TRBJ2-5; D is perhaps TRBD2 (6 bases). This receptor was identified in a man between 50 and 59 years old with HIV. CDR3 residues: CASSRGDQETQYF. The CDR3 bases are TGTGCCAGCAGTCGCGGGGACCAAGAGACCCAGTACTTC.